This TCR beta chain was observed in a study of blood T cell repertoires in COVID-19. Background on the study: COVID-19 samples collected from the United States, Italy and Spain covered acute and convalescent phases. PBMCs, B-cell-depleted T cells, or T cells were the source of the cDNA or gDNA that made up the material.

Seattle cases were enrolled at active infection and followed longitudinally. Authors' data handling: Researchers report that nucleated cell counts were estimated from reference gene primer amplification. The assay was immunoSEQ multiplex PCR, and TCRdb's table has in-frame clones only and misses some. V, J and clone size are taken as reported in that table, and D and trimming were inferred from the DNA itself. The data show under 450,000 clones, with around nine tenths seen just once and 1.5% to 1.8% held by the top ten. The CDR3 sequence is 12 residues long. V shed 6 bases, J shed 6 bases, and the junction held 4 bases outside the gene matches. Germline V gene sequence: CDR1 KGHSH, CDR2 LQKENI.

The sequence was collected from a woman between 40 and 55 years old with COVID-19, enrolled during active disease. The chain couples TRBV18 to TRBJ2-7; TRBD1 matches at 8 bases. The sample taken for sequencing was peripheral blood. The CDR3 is CASSQDRVEQYF. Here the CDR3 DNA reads TGTGCCAGCTCGCAGGACAGGGTCGAGCAGTACTTC.